The 15 T cell receptor beta chains below were found in one sample sequenced in a study of control samples from healthy donors and cancer patients (dated by TCRdb to the early 2020s). Library preparation was by the immunoSEQ multiplex PCR assay. As stored in TCRdb, this immuneACCESS dataset retains in-frame rearrangements with V and J assigned. A fraction of the clones does not appear; measured against another copy, unresolved V genes explain less than half of the discrepancy, and the remainder lacks a known reason. The sample contains about 130,000 clones, over 75% of them found a single time. The ten largest clones represent around 2.5% of the sample. Sequenced material: blood. The origin of the receptors is a middle-aged man in good health.

The chain joins TRBV4-2 to TRBJ1-6, with D unresolved. This CDR3 is 15 amino acids long. Germline V CDR1 and CDR2: LGHNA, YNFKEQ. V was trimmed by 1 base and J by 9 bases, leaving 13 bases between them. CDR3 nucleotide sequence: TGTGCCAGCAGCCAAGTAGCAGGCCTTGGTTCACCCCTCCACTTT. It encodes CASSQVAGLGSPLHF.

The gene calls are TRBV6-1 and TRBJ1-3; 7 bases are shared with TRBD1. V shed 3 bases, J shed 4 bases, and the junction held 3 bases outside the gene matches. The CDR3 is 14 residues long. The germline gives CDR1 MNHNS, CDR2 SASEGT. CDR3: CASSDGTAGNTIYF. The CDR3 DNA reads as TGTGCCAGCAGTGACGGGACAGCCGGAAACACCATATATTTT.

This clone was counted a few times. J is TRBJ2-7 and V is TRBV6-6; no clear D gene. Between the trimmed V and J ends, which lost 7 bases and 9 bases, there was a span of 13 bases. The CDR3 consists of 11 residues. Germline V gives CDR1 MNHNY, CDR2 SVGAGI (reference sequence). CDR3 sequence (DNA): TGTGCCAGCACCATGGGGTCTGTGCAGTACTTC. This codes for CASTMGSVQYF.

This clone was seen only once. The rearrangement links TRBV5-1 to TRBJ2-7; 7 bases are a match to TRBD1. The V segment lost 4 bases and the J segment 6 bases; nucleotides outside the gene matches: 10. Germline V CDR1 and CDR2: SGHRS, YFSETQ. The CDR3 covers 14 residues. The DNA for the CDR3 is TGCGCCAGCAGCGGCGGAGACAGGGAGAGCGAGCAGTACTTC. Protein: CASSGGDRESEQYF. Full variable domain (remainder filled in from reference TRBV5-1 and TRBJ2-7): KAGVTQTPRYLIKTRGQQVTLSCSPISGHRSVSWYQQTPGQGLQFLFEYFSETQRNKGNFPGRFSGRQFSNSRSEMNVSTLELGDSALYLCASSGGDRESEQYFGPGTRLTVT.

V and J are TRBV5-1 and TRBJ2-3; TRBD2 aligns across 11 bases. J lost 1 base, V lost 2 bases, and 3 bases had no gene match. Germline V CDR1 and CDR2: SGHRS, YFSETQ. The CDR3 sequence is 16 residues long. This CDR3 is CASSFSGGAGTDTQYF. The CDR3 DNA is TGCGCCAGCAGCTTTAGCGGGGGGGCTGGCACAGATACGCAGTATTTT.

The chain couples TRBV12-5 to TRBJ1-2; possibly TRBD1 for D (6 bases). Trimming pared 5 bases from V and 8 bases from J, leaving 18 bases between. Germline values: CDR1 LGHNT, CDR2 FRNRAP. The CDR3 spans 14 residues. The chain's CDR3 is CASGTRDTREGYTF. In nucleotides, the CDR3 is TGTGCTAGTGGTACCCGGGACACCCGCGAGGGCTACACCTTC.

CDR3 residues: CASSQDPEELAGGPFPYEQYF. CDR3 in DNA: TGTGCCAGCAGCCAAGATCCTGAGGAACTAGCGGGGGGGCCTTTCCCCTACGAGCAGTACTTC. The chain carries TRBV3-1 (or the pseudogene TRBV3-2) and TRBJ2-7, with 13 bases aligning to TRBD2. V gave up 0 bases and J gave up 2 bases; unmatched junction bases: 16. Germline V CDR1 and CDR2: LGHDT, YNNKEL (reference sequence). The CDR3 consists of 21 residues.

This sequence joins TRBV5-6 and TRBJ2-1, with D maybe TRBD2 (7 bases). Trimming shortened V by 7 bases and J by 4 bases, and 15 bases separated the two germline ends. The CDR3 covers 14 residues. The germline V gene has CDR1 SGHDT and CDR2 YYEEEE. CDR3 loop: CASARGGTYNEQFF. CDR3 coding DNA: TGTGCCAGCGCCCGCGGGGGCACGTACAATGAGCAGTTCTTC.

The rearrangement links TRBV10-3 to TRBJ1-5; the D gene is possibly TRBD1 (5 bases). V dropped 3 bases and J dropped 0 bases, with 9 bases sitting between them. CDR3 length: 15 amino acids. The germline CDR1 and CDR2 sequences are ENHRY and SYGVKD. The DNA of the CDR3 is TGTGCCATCAGTGAATGGGGGGATAGCAATCAGCCCCAGCATTTT. It translates to CAISEWGDSNQPQHF.

The J gene is TRBJ2-2, the V gene TRBV27, with TRBD1 matching over 7 bases. The CDR3 is 14 amino acids. Germline-derived CDR1 and CDR2 are MNHEY and SMNVEV (reference sequence). With V trimmed by 6 bases and J by 4 bases, 5 bases remained unmatched. The CDR3 DNA is TGTGCCAGCAGACAGGGGTCAGGCACCGGGGAGCTGTTTTTT. Translating it yields CASRQGSGTGELFF.

The V call is TRBV4-1, the J call TRBJ1-5; TRBD1 agrees at 9 bases. The germline CDR1 and CDR2 sequences are MGHRA and YSYEKL. The CDR3 is 17 amino acids. Trimming at V came to 0 bases and at J to 7 bases, leaving 10 bases not matched to a gene. CDR3 in amino acids: CASSQEGAGTGYQPQHF. The CDR3 DNA reads as TGCGCCAGCAGCCAAGAGGGGGCCGGGACAGGGTACCAGCCCCAGCATTTT.

The chain couples TRBV18 to TRBJ1-1; D call uncertain. Germline values: CDR1 KGHSH, CDR2 LQKENI. Trimming removed 3 bases at V and 0 bases at J, with 11 bases between. This CDR3 has 15 amino acids. For the CDR3, the DNA is TGTGCCAGCTCACCCCTCCATGAGATGAACACTGAAGCTTTCTTT. Protein sequence: CASSPLHEMNTEAFF.

The chain is built from TRBV11-3 and TRBJ2-3; TRBD1 agrees at 7 bases. Germline CDR1 is SGHNT and CDR2 is YENEEA. There are 17 residues in the CDR3. V dropped 3 bases and J dropped 2; count of bases not matched to a gene: 11. DNA of the CDR3: TGTGCCAGCAGCTTTGGGTTGTCAGGGGGACCCACAGATACGCAGTATTTT. Amino acids: CASSFGLSGGPTDTQYF.

The chain carries TRBV29-1 and TRBJ1-5; 7 nucleotides line up with TRBD1. Trimming removed 6 bases from V and 6 bases from J; junction bases left unmatched: 8. Germline V CDR1 and CDR2: SQVTM, ANQGSEA. The CDR3 length is 13 residues. The CDR3 is CSVAGTELQPQHF. The CDR3 coding sequence is TGCAGCGTGGCCGGGACAGAGCTTCAGCCCCAGCATTTT.

Here the CDR3 DNA reads TGCAGCGTGGGACCGGCTGGGGGGACCCAGTACTTC. Its translation: CSVGPAGGTQYF. The genes are TRBV29-1 and TRBJ2-5; the D call may be TRBD1 or TRBD2 (5 bases each). The CDR3 contains 12 residues. Germline V gene lookup returns CDR1 SQVTM and CDR2 ANQGSEA. The V end lost 6 bases, the J end lost 7 bases, and 15 bases lay between the germline ends. The variable domain in full, completed from reference TRBV29-1 and TRBJ2-5, reads SAVISQKPSRDICQRGTSLTIQCQVDSQVTMMFWYRQQPGQSLTLIATANQGSEATYESGFVIDKFPISRPNLTFSTLTVSNMSPEDSSIYLCSVGPAGGTQYFGPGTRLLVL.